The text below deals with one T cell receptor beta chain. Its antigen is undetermined. Reverse transcribing all isolated RNA meant expressed TCRB transcripts were sequenced. TCRdb's table, derived via immunoSEQ multiplex PCR, lists solely in-frame clones and lacks some. The sample lists 200,000 to 250,000 clones, roughly 16% occurring once. The entry originates in a study of beta chain features in type 1 diabetes. Whole-study results and caveats: All four CD4+ subsets from Type 1 diabetes patients carried moderately but significantly shorter TCRB CDR3s.

V lost 1 base and J lost 8, with 17 bases in between. CDR3 size: 16 residues. Germline values: CDR1 LGHNA, CDR2 YSLEER. Material: naive CD4+ T cells from blood. This receptor was taken from a man aged 30 to 45 with type 1 diabetes. This chain uses TRBV4-3 with TRBJ1-4; a weak D match, TRBD1 (6 bases). CDR3 sequence: CASSQALTRGREKLFF. The CDR3 region has the DNA TGCGCCAGCAGCCAAGCCCTGACCAGGGGAAGGGAAAAACTGTTTTTT.